The 29 T cell receptor beta chains reported below all come from one sample, sequenced in a study of blood T cells in healthy people across ages. Using a J-beta primer mix together with a sample-barcoded 5' primer, a second PCR was run for about 7 to 12 cycles. TCRdb recomputed calls from the 5' RACE reads with MiXCR, one row per CDR3 protein. The table shows hundreds of thousands of distinct CDR3 sequences, with less than 40% occurring only once. Sequencing was done on a sample of blood. These receptors came from an elderly woman in good health.

This clonotype turned up a few times. The chain combines TRBV18 with TRBJ1-1; tentative D call: TRBD1 (6 bases). This CDR3 comprises 13 residues. The V gene's germline CDR1 is KGHSH and CDR2 LQKENI. V lost 4 bases, J lost 5 bases, and 11 bases lay in between. The CDR3 sequence is CASSLKGETEAFF. DNA of the CDR3: TGTGCCAGCTCACTCAAGGGGGAAACTGAAGCTTTCTTT.

This clonotype was seen many times. The gene calls are TRBV3-1 and TRBJ2-3, with D perhaps TRBD2 (6 bases). The CDR3 sequence is 17 residues long. CDR1 LGHDT and CDR2 YNNKEL come from the germline V gene (reference sequence). Trimming removed 4 bases from V and 4 bases from J, with 21 bases in between. In nucleotides, the CDR3 is TGTGCCAGCAGCCTCCGGGCTAGCGTGAAACCGTCAGATACGCAGTATTTT. Translation gives CASSLRASVKPSDTQYF.

This clonotype was seen repeatedly, ten times or more. The J gene is TRBJ1-2, the V gene TRBV4-3; the D is unclear. Germline CDR1 reads LGHNA; CDR2 reads YSLEER. The ends were cut back, 1 base at V and 9 bases at J, with 6 bases in the middle. The CDR3 has 11 amino acids. The CDR3 DNA sequence: TGCGCCAGCAGCCAAGCGGGAAGCTACACCTTC. The encoded protein is CASSQAGSYTF.

This clonotype was counted at least ten times. The gene calls are TRBV15 and TRBJ1-5; maybe TRBD1 (6 bases). CDR1 is LNHNV, CDR2 YYDKDF, per germline (reference sequence). Trimming took 0 bases from V and 2 from J, leaving 14 bases between them. This CDR3 region has 17 residues. CDR3 DNA: TGTGCCACCAGCAGAGATTCCGGGGGCAGGGGCAATCAGCCCCAGCATTTT. Protein: CATSRDSGGRGNQPQHF.

This clonotype was seen more than once but under ten times. V gene TRBV5-1 combines with J gene TRBJ2-2, with 8 positions matching TRBD1. The CDR3 length is 16 residues. Germline CDR1 reads SGHRS; CDR2 reads YFSETQ. V was clipped by 5 bases and J by 5 bases; unmatched bases: 11. The CDR3 sequence is CASRLTGGPGTGELFF. In DNA form, the CDR3 reads TGCGCCAGCAGACTAACAGGGGGGCCGGGAACCGGGGAGCTGTTTTTT.

This clonotype appeared many times. The chain has TRBV28 and TRBJ2-7; TRBD1 matches 7 bases. The CDR3 totals 15 residues. V was pared by 4 bases and J by 3 bases, with 9 bases of the junction left unmatched. CDR1 and CDR2 from the germline V gene are MDHEN and SYDVKM. The CDR3 loop is CASSSQTGWDYEQYF. CDR3 bases: TGTGCCAGCAGTTCTCAGACAGGGTGGGACTACGAGCAGTACTTC.

Points on this clonotype: Possible read error: a much larger clone is one base away. The chain couples TRBV11-2 to TRBJ2-3; D unclear. The germline CDR1 and CDR2 sequences are SGHAT and FQNNGV. This CDR3 spans 12 amino acids. Trimming removed 4 bases at V and 8 bases at J, with 10 bases between. The CDR3: CASSSFMGTQYF. In DNA form, the CDR3 reads TGTGCCAGCAGCTCGTTCATGGGTACGCAGTATTTT.

This clonotype appeared many times. The J gene is TRBJ2-3, the V gene TRBV5-1, with 10 bases fitting TRBD2. CDR1 SGHRS and CDR2 YFSETQ come from the germline V gene. J lost 9 bases, V lost 1 base, and 5 bases had no gene match. This CDR3 comprises 14 residues. CDR3 DNA sequence: TGCGCCAGCAGCTTGTCCCTAGCGGGGGACACGCAGTATTTT. As protein: CASSLSLAGDTQYF.

In its sample, this clonotype was seen a few times. The gene calls are TRBV11-2 and TRBJ1-1; D is unclear. There are 13 residues in the CDR3. The V gene lost 5 bases and the J gene lost 1 base, with 8 bases spanning the gap. Per the germline V gene, CDR1 is SGHAT and CDR2 is FQNNGV. CDR3 loop: CASSQEKNTEAFF. The CDR3 DNA sequence: TGTGCCAGCAGCCAAGAAAAGAACACTGAAGCTTTCTTT.

Ten or more counts support this clonotype. The V call is TRBV7-3, the J call TRBJ1-2, with 7 bases identical to TRBD1. CDR1 is SGHTA, CDR2 FQGTGA, per germline. V lost 5 bases to trimming and J lost 7 bases; unmatched junction nucleotides: 7. The CDR3 consists of 13 residues. CDR3 sequence (DNA): TGTGCCAGCAGCCTAGATCGACAGGGTGGCTACACCTTC. It yields the protein CASSLDRQGGYTF.

This clonotype was seen repeatedly, ten times or more. The J gene is TRBJ2-5, the V gene TRBV5-5; no firm D call. V lost 0 bases to trimming and J lost 1 base, with 10 bases between them. Germline lookup yields CDR1 SGHKS and CDR2 YYEKEE (reference sequence). CDR3 size: 15 residues. The CDR3 here is CASSLGLLLQETQYF. DNA for the CDR3: TGTGCCAGCAGCTTGGGGCTACTCCTCCAAGAGACCCAGTACTTC.

The rearrangement uses TRBV27 and TRBJ2-7, with D perhaps TRBD1 (6 bases). Germline V gene sequence: CDR1 MNHEY, CDR2 SMNVEV (reference sequence). The CDR3 spans 15 residues. V shed 5 bases and J shed 5 bases, with 19 bases lying between them. CDR3 amino acids: CASSGLDSTGHEQYF. The CDR3 nucleotides read TGTGCCAGCAGTGGACTGGACAGCACGGGCCACGAGCAGTACTTC.

V and J are TRBV6-2 or TRBV6-3 and TRBJ1-1, with TRBD1 as a possible D gene (5 bases). CDR1 and CDR2 from the germline V gene are MNHEY and SVGEGT. Trimming removed 6 bases from V and 11 bases from J, with 16 bases in between. There are 12 residues in the CDR3. In DNA form, the CDR3 reads TGTGCCAGCAGGCCCGACCAGGGAGGGGCTTTCTTT. Translated, it gives CASRPDQGGAFF.

This clonotype was seen repeatedly, ten times or more. V usage is TRBV15 and J usage is TRBJ2-7, with D perhaps TRBD1 (6 bases). The germline gives CDR1 LNHNV, CDR2 YYDKDF (reference sequence). There are 14 residues in the CDR3. V dropped 3 bases and J dropped 1 base, with 10 bases sitting between them. CDR3 in DNA: TGTGCCACCAGCAGGCTCAGGGGATCCTACGAGCAGTACTTC. Translating gives CATSRLRGSYEQYF.

A few counts support this clonotype. The chain combines TRBV21-1 with TRBJ1-5; the table's D call of TRBD1 was not tested on the DNA. TRBV21-1 is deemed a pseudogene. The CDR3 runs to 19 residues. The CDR3 coding sequence is TGTGCCAGCAGCAAAACTAAAAGCACAGGGGGCGAGAGAGATCAGCCCCAGCATTTT. Translating gives CASSKTKSTGGERDQPQHF.

This chain uses TRBV7-2 with TRBJ2-7; either TRBD1 or TRBD2 may fit D (5 bases each). The CDR3 spans 13 residues. V lost 5 bases, J lost 3 bases, and 11 bases lay in between. CDR1 SGHTA and CDR2 FQGNSA come from the germline V gene. CDR3 DNA: TGTGCCAGCAGCCGGGACCAAGACTACGAGCAGTACTTC. It is translated as CASSRDQDYEQYF.

This clonotype was counted many times. The chain carries TRBV6-5 and TRBJ1-2, with 9 bases matching TRBD1. V trimming: 8 bases; J trimming: 7 bases; junction bases outside the gene matches: 14. Germline values: CDR1 MNHEY, CDR2 SVGAGI. The CDR3 is made up of 15 amino acids. The DNA for the CDR3 is TGTGCCAGCCATAGAATGGGACAGGGCCCTTCTGGCTACACCTTC. This sequence encodes CASHRMGQGPSGYTF.

This clonotype was seen at least ten times. The chain has TRBV20-1 and TRBJ2-1, with 7 bases that match TRBD2. Germline V gene lookup returns CDR1 DFQATT and CDR2 SNEGSKA (reference sequence). Losses at the gene ends were 4 bases for V and 5 bases for J; bases not matched to a gene: 11. This CDR3 is 15 amino acids long. CDR3 sequence (DNA): TGCAGTGCTACACTGTCTAGCGGACTAGACAATGAGCAGTTCTTC. It encodes CSATLSSGLDNEQFF.

The genes are TRBV5-1 and TRBJ1-2, with D hard to call. The ends were cut back, 3 bases at V and 4 bases at J, with 16 bases in the middle. The CDR3 is made up of 15 amino acids. Germline CDR1 and CDR2: SGHRS and YFSETQ. The CDR3 sequence is CASSWAVSTSYGYTF. CDR3 DNA sequence: TGCGCCAGCAGCTGGGCGGTGTCCACGAGCTATGGCTACACCTTC.

This clonotype appeared many times. The chain joins TRBV20-1 to TRBJ2-5; TRBD1 matches at 10 bases. Per the germline V gene, CDR1 is DFQATT and CDR2 is SNEGSKA (reference sequence). This CDR3 spans 16 amino acids. With V trimmed by 6 bases and J by 4 bases, 14 bases remained unmatched. The CDR3: CSAPTPPGQGRETQYF. The DNA of the CDR3 is TGCAGTGCCCCGACCCCCCCGGGACAGGGGAGAGAGACCCAGTACTTC.

This clonotype was counted at least ten times. The rearrangement joins TRBV27 to TRBJ1-5; 10 nucleotides match TRBD1. The CDR3 extends over 16 amino acids. With 3 bases clipped from V and 7 bases from J, the junction kept 9 bases outside the gene matches. Per germline, CDR1 MNHEY and CDR2 SMNVEV (reference sequence). CDR3 nucleotide sequence: TGTGCCAGCAGTTTGGCCGCCGGGACAGGGGAGCAGCCCCAGCATTTT. Its translation: CASSLAAGTGEQPQHF.

This clonotype was found once. The chain couples TRBV9 to TRBJ1-2, with D maybe TRBD1 (5 bases). The CDR3 runs 15 residues. Trimming left V 0 bases short and J 8 bases short, with 17 bases between. Germline CDR1 reads SGDLS; CDR2 reads YYNGEE. CDR3: CASSVAAVGASGYTF. The CDR3 DNA is TGTGCCAGCAGCGTAGCTGCAGTAGGGGCCTCCGGCTACACCTTC.

Concerning this clonotype: Being one base from a much bigger clone, this may be a read error. This chain connects TRBV5-1 to TRBJ2-5; no clear D gene. CDR1 is SGHRS and CDR2 is YFSETQ in the germline V gene. The CDR3 is 16 residues long. This CDR3 is CASGLVPPPAQETQYF. CDR3 coding DNA: TGCGCCAGCGGCTTGGTCCCCCCGCCCGCACAAGAGACCCAGTACTTC.

V usage is TRBV28 and J usage is TRBJ2-3, with 8 bases lining up with TRBD2. The CDR3 is 16 amino acids. The germline gives CDR1 MDHEN, CDR2 SYDVKM. Trimming took 6 bases from V and 2 from J; bases not matched to a gene: 10. CDR3 loop: CASSPFSGANTDTQYF. Written as DNA, the CDR3 is TGTGCCAGCAGCCCTTTTAGCGGGGCTAACACAGATACGCAGTATTTT.

In this sample, this clonotype turned up many times. The rearrangement links TRBV12-3 or TRBV12-4 to TRBJ2-5, with TRBD2 as a possible D gene (5 bases). Trimming pared 6 bases from V and 7 bases from J, leaving 21 bases between. The CDR3 is made up of 15 amino acids. The CDR3 is CASSPGEARKGTQYF. In DNA form, the CDR3 reads TGTGCCAGCAGCCCCGGGGAAGCCCGGAAAGGGACCCAGTACTTC.

The chain employs TRBV15 and TRBJ1-2; D is possibly TRBD1 (5 bases). V gave up 0 bases and J gave up 4 bases, with 12 bases separating them. The germline CDR1 and CDR2 sequences are LNHNV and YYDKDF (reference sequence). The CDR3 has 15 residues. CDR3 in DNA: TGTGCCACCAGCAGAGATACGCAGGGCCTCTATGGCTACACCTTC. This sequence encodes CATSRDTQGLYGYTF.

In this sample, this clonotype turned up many times. CDR3: CASSHRDSRYRETQYF. In DNA form, the CDR3 reads TGTGCCAGCAGCCACCGGGACTCGAGGTATCGGGAGACCCAGTACTTC. This rearrangement joins TRBV7-9 to TRBJ2-5; maybe TRBD2 (6 bases). CDR1 is SEHNR, CDR2 FQNEAQ, per germline (reference sequence). CDR3 length: 16 residues. The V and J ends lost 5 bases and 5 bases respectively, with 21 bases between them. Full variable domain (remainder filled in from reference TRBV7-9 and TRBJ2-5): DTGVSQNPRHKITKRGQNVTFRCDPISEHNRLYWYRQTLGQGPEFLTYFQNEAQLEKSRLLSDRFSAERPKGSFSTLEIQRTEQGDSAMYLCASSHRDSRYRETQYFGPGTRLLVL.

At least ten counts were recorded for this clonotype. V and J are TRBV10-3 and TRBJ1-1; D perhaps matches TRBD1 (5 bases). The CDR3 has 14 amino acids. V was pared by 6 bases and J by 6 bases, with 17 bases between. The germline V gene has CDR1 ENHRY and CDR2 SYGVKD. The CDR3 region has the DNA TGTGCCATCAGGCCGGGGGGGGAAATTGCTGAAGCTTTCTTT. Amino acids: CAIRPGGEIAEAFF.

The sample holds many counts of this clonotype. This sequence joins TRBV29-1 and TRBJ1-2; D not resolved. The CDR3 runs 12 residues. Trimming took off 7 bases at V and 7 bases at J, with 16 bases between the two ends. Germline CDR1 and CDR2: SQVTM and ANQGSEA. CDR3 sequence: CSAHKVRGGYTF. CDR3 nucleotides: TGCAGCGCCCACAAGGTTCGAGGTGGCTACACCTTC.